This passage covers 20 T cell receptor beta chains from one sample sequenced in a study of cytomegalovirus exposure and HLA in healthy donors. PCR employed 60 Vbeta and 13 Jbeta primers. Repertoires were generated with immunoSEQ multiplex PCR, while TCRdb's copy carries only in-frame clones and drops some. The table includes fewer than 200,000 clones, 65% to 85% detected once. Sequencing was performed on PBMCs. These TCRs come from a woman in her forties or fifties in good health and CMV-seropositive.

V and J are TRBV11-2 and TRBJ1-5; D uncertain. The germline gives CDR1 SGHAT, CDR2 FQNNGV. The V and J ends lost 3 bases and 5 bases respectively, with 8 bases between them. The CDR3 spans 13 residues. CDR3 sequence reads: CASSLVRDQPQHF. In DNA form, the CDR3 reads TGTGCCAGCAGCTTGGTGCGGGATCAGCCCCAGCATTTT.

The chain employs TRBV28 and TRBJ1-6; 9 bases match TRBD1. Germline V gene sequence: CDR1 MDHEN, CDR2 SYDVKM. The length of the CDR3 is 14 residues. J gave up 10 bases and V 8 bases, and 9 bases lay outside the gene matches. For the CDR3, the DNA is TGTGCCAGCCTTCGGGGACAGGGAGGATCACCCCTCCACTTT. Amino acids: CASLRGQGGSPLHF.

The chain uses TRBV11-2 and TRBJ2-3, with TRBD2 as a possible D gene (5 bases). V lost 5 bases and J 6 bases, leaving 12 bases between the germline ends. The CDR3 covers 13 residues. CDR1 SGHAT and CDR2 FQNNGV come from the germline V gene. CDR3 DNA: TGTGCCAGCAGCCCCACCGGGGTCGATACGCAGTATTTT. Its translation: CASSPTGVDTQYF. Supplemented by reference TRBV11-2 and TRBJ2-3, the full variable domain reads EAGVAQSPRYKIIEKRQSVAFWCNPISGHATLYWYQQILGQGPKLLIQFQNNGVVDDSQLPKDRFSAERLKGVDSTLKIQPAKLEDSAVYLCASSPTGVDTQYFGPGTRLTVL.

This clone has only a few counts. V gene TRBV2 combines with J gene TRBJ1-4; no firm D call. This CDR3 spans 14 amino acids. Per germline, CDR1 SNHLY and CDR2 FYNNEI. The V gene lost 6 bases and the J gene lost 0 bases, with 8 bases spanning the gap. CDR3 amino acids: CASSLRATNEKLFF. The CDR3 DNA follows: TGTGCCAGCAGCCTCCGAGCAACTAATGAAAAACTGTTTTTT.

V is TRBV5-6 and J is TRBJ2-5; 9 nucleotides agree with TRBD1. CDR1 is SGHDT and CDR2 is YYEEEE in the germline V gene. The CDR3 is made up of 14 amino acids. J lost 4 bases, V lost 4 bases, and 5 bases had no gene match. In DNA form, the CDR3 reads TGTGCCAGCAGCGGGAGGACAGGGGTAGAGACCCAGTACTTC. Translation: CASSGRTGVETQYF.

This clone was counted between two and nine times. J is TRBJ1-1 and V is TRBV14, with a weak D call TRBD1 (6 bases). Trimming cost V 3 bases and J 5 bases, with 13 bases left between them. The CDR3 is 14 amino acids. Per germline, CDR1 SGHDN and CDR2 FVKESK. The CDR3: CASSHWAGATEAFF. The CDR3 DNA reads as TGTGCCAGCAGCCACTGGGCAGGGGCGACTGAAGCTTTCTTT.

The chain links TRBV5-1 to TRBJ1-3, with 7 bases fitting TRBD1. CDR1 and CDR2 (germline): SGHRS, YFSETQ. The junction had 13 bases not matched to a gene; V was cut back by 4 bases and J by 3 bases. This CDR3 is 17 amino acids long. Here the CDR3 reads CASSPWLSGTVGNTIYF. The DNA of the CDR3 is TGCGCCAGCAGCCCGTGGCTTAGCGGGACAGTTGGAAACACCATATATTTT.

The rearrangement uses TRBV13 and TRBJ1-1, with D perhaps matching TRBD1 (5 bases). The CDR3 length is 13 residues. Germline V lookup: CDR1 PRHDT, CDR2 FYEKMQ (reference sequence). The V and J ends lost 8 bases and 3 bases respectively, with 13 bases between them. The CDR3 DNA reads TGTGCCAGCGGGGGAGGGGTAGACACTGAAGCTTTCTTT. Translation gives CASGGGVDTEAFF.

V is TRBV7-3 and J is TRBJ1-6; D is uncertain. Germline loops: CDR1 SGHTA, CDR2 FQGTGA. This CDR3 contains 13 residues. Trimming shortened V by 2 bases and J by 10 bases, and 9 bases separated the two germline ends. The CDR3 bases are TGTGCCAGCAGCTTACGAGCTAACTCACCCCTCCACTTT. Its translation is CASSLRANSPLHF.

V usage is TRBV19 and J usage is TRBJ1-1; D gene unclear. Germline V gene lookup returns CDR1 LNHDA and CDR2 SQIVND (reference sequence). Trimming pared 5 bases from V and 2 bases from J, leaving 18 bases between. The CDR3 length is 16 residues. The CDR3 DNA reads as TGTGCCAGTAGTTTCTCCGGGAGCCCGATTAACACTGAAGCTTTCTTT. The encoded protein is CASSFSGSPINTEAFF.

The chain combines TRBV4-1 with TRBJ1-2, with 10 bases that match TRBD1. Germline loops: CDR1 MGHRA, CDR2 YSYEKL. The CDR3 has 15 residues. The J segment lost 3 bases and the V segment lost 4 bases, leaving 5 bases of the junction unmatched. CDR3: CASSLRDRGDYGYTF. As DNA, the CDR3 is TGCGCCAGCAGCCTCCGGGACAGGGGTGACTATGGCTACACCTTC.

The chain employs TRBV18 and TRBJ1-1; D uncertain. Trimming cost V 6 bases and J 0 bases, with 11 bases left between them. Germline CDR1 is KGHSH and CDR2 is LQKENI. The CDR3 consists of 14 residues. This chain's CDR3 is CASSEAWLNTEAFF. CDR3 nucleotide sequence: TGTGCCAGCTCGGAGGCCTGGCTGAACACTGAAGCTTTCTTT.

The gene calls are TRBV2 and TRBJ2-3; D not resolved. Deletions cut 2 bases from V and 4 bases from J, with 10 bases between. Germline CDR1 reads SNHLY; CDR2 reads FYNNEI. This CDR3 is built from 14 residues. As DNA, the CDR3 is TGTGCCAGCAGTGAATTGATAGCTTCAGATACGCAGTATTTT. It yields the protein CASSELIASDTQYF.

CDR3 sequence reads: CASSYPAAGGELFF. As DNA, the CDR3 is TGTGCCAGCAGTTACCCCGCGGCGGGCGGGGAGCTGTTTTTT. This rearrangement joins TRBV6-6 to TRBJ2-2; perhaps TRBD2 as D (5 bases). This CDR3 has 14 residues. Trimming took off 2 bases at V and 7 bases at J, with 11 bases between the two ends. Germline-derived CDR1 and CDR2 are MNHNY and SVGAGI (reference sequence).

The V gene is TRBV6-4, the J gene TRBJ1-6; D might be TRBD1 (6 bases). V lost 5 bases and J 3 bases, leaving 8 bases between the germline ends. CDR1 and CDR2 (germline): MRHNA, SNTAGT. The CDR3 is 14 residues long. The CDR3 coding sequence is TGTGCCAGCAGTTACAGGGTCTATAATTCACCCCTCCACTTT. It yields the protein CASSYRVYNSPLHF.

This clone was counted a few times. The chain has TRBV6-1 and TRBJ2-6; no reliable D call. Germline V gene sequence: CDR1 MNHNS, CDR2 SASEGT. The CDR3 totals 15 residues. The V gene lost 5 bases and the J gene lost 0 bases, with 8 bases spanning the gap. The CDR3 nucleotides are TGTGCCAGCAGTCGGGTCATCTCTGGGGCCAACGTCCTGACTTTC. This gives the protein CASSRVISGANVLTF.

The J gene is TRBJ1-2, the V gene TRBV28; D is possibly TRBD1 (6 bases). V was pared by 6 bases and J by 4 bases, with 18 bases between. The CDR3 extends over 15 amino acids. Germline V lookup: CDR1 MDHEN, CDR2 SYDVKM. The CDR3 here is CASSSGGGQSYGYTF. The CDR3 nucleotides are TGTGCCAGCAGCTCCGGCGGGGGGCAGAGCTATGGCTACACCTTC.

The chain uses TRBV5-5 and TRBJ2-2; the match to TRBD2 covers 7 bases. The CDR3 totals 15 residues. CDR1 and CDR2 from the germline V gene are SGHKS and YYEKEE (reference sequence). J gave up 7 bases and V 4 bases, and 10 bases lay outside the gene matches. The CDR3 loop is CASSGAGTMGGELFF. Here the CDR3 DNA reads TGTGCCAGCAGCGGAGCCGGGACTATGGGCGGGGAGCTGTTTTTT.

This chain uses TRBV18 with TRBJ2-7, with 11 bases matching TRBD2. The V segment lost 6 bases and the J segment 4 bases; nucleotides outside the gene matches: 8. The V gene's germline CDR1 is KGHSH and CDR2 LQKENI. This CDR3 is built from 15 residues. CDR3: CASSPASGGSYEQYF. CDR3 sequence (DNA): TGTGCCAGCTCCCCGGCTAGCGGGGGGTCATACGAGCAGTACTTC.

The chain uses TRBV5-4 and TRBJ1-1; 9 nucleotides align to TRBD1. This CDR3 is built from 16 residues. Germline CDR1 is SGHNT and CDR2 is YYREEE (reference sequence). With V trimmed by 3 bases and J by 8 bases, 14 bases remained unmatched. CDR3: CASSSREGQGLAEAFF. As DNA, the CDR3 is TGTGCCAGCAGCTCACGCGAGGGACAGGGCCTGGCGGAAGCTTTCTTT.